Listed below are T cell receptor beta chains from one sample, sequenced in a study of neoadjuvant anti-PD-1 for oral cavity cancer. Data came from immunoSEQ multiplex PCR; TCRdb stores just in-frame clones and leaves some out. The table records approximately 16,000 clones, roughly 40% of them present only once. Sample: tumor tissue, taken after nivolumab (anti-PD-1) treatment. These receptor sequences come from a person between 40 and 80 years old with oral cavity squamous cell carcinoma. Both conserved end residues are part of each CDR3. A D gene is named only where the DNA matches it firmly. Clone size is given for some rows only: seen once, a few or many times, or a class if the clone is expanded.

V gene: TRBV10-2
clone size: medium-sized
D gene: TRBD1
J gene: TRBJ1-2
CDR3 protein: CASRVDRGANYGYTF
CDR3 DNA: TGCGCCAGCAGGGTAGACAGGGGGGCTAACTATGGCTACACCTTC

V gene: TRBV5-8
clone size: few
D gene: NA
J gene: TRBJ1-6
CDR3 protein: CASQQGLSYNSPLHF
CDR3 DNA: TGTGCCAGCCAACAGGGCCTTTCCTATAATTCACCCCTCCACTTT

V gene: TRBV5-4
clone size: NA
D gene: TRBD1
J gene: TRBJ2-3
CDR3 protein: CASSSLTGGSADTQYF
CDR3 DNA: TGTGCCAGCAGCTCCCTGACAGGGGGCTCAGCAGATACGCAGTATTTT

V gene: TRBV10-3
clone size: NA
D gene: NA
J gene: TRBJ2-7
CDR3 protein: CAISESAGTYEQYF
CDR3 DNA: TGTGCCATCAGTGAGTCGGCAGGGACCTACGAGCAGTACTTC

V gene: TRBV6-1
clone size: NA
D gene: TRBD1
J gene: TRBJ1-1
CDR3 protein: CASRWDRNTEAFF
CDR3 DNA: TGTGCCAGCAGGTGGGACAGGAACACTGAAGCTTTCTTT

V gene: TRBV6-6
clone size: NA
D gene: TRBD1
J gene: TRBJ1-5
CDR3 protein: CASIREQGTSRQPQHF
CDR3 DNA: TGTGCCAGCATCCGGGAACAGGGGACCTCTAGACAGCCCCAGCATTTT

V gene: TRBV7-2
clone size: NA
D gene: TRBD2
J gene: TRBJ2-3
CDR3 protein: CASSFPWASGVTDTQYF
CDR3 DNA: TGTGCCAGCAGCTTCCCCTGGGCTAGCGGGGTCACAGATACGCAGTATTTT

V gene: TRBV19
clone size: few
D gene: TRBD2
J gene: TRBJ2-7
CDR3 protein: CASSPLPGGQSEQYF
CDR3 DNA: TGTGCCAGTAGTCCCCTACCGGGGGGGCAAAGCGAGCAGTACTTC

V gene: TRBV30
clone size: few
D gene: NA
J gene: TRBJ2-5
CDR3 protein: CAWSRTLQETQYF
CDR3 DNA: TGTGCCTGGAGTCGGACACTCCAAGAGACCCAGTACTTC

V gene: TRBV7-9
clone size: few
D gene: TRBD2
J gene: TRBJ2-7
CDR3 protein: CASSLGPGGGSAEQYF
CDR3 DNA: TGTGCCAGCAGCTTAGGCCCGGGCGGGGGTTCGGCCGAGCAGTACTTC

V gene: TRBV5-8
clone size: once
D gene: NA
J gene: TRBJ1-5
CDR3 protein: CASSLVGVTWDQPQHF
CDR3 DNA: TGTGCCAGCAGCTTGGTTGGGGTCACTTGGGATCAGCCCCAGCATTTT

V gene: TRBV5-4
clone size: few
D gene: TRBD1
J gene: TRBJ2-3
CDR3 protein: CASSPSQGALRTDTQYF
CDR3 DNA: TGTGCCAGCAGCCCGTCTCAGGGGGCGTTGAGGACAGATACGCAGTATTTT